Listed here are 5 T cell receptor beta chains from one sample, sequenced in a study of cytomegalovirus exposure and HLA in healthy donors. The method was immunoSEQ multiplex PCR; TCRdb's version includes in-frame clones alone and lacks a portion of them. The sample records about 110,000 clones, about 85% being singletons. The sequenced sample consisted of PBMCs. The receptor source for this set is a young woman in good health and CMV-seronegative.

This sequence joins TRBV6-4 and TRBJ2-7; the match to TRBD1 covers 7 bases. With 0 bases clipped from V and 9 bases from J, the junction kept 2 bases outside the gene matches. CDR1 is MRHNA, CDR2 SNTAGT, per germline. The CDR3 spans 12 residues. CDR3: CASSDSRGRQYF. In nucleotides, the CDR3 is TGTGCCAGCAGTGACTCCAGGGGGAGGCAGTACTTC.

The V gene is TRBV27, the J gene TRBJ2-7; tentative D call: TRBD1 (6 bases). CDR3 length equals 14 residues. Trimming took 2 bases from V and 0 from J, leaving 8 bases between them. The germline gives CDR1 MNHEY, CDR2 SMNVEV (reference sequence). This CDR3 is CASSLRDTSYEQYF. Here the CDR3 DNA reads TGTGCCAGCAGTTTAAGGGACACCTCCTACGAGCAGTACTTC.

J is TRBJ2-7 and V is TRBV18, with 11 bases aligning to TRBD1. This CDR3 has 16 amino acids. CDR1 and CDR2 (germline): KGHSH, LQKENI. Losses at the gene ends were 1 base for V and 7 bases for J; bases not matched to a gene: 9. CDR3 sequence (DNA): TGTGCCAGCTCACCACAGACCGGGACAGGGGGTGAAGAGCAGTACTTC. Translating gives CASSPQTGTGGEEQYF.

The chain carries TRBV6-6 and TRBJ1-5; no clear D. Germline-derived CDR1 and CDR2 are MNHNY and SVGAGI (reference sequence). This CDR3 is built from 16 residues. V was trimmed by 7 bases and J by 2 bases, leaving 18 bases between them. The CDR3 coding sequence is TGTGCCAGCAACCTTACACCGTCTGGGCGCAATCAGCCCCAGCATTTT. Translation gives CASNLTPSGRNQPQHF.

The V call is TRBV5-1, the J call TRBJ1-1; 9 positions agree with TRBD1. Trimming cost V 0 bases and J 6 bases; bases outside gene matches: 6. The CDR3 covers 15 residues. Germline V gene data show CDR1 as SGHRS and CDR2 as YFSETQ. The CDR3 nucleotides read TGCGCCAGCAGCTTGGGCGGGACAGGGTTCCCTGAAGCTTTCTTT. It translates to CASSLGGTGFPEAFF.